This T cell receptor (beta chain) was captured by sequencing in a study of blood T cell repertoires in COVID-19. About the study: Sites across the United States, Italy and Spain contributed samples from acute and convalescent COVID-19. T cells, B-cell-depleted T cells, or PBMCs provided the cDNA or gDNA that served as material.

Per the original methods: Counts of nucleated cells, estimated from reference gene primer amplification, were obtained. Only in-frame clones appear in the TCRdb table, and some are missing; sequencing was by immunoSEQ multiplex PCR. V and J calls plus clone size are reproduced from that table; the DNA served to infer D and trimming. This table holds around 250,000 clones, roughly 84% found once. V shed 6 bases, J shed 5 bases, and the junction held 16 bases outside the gene matches. Per germline, CDR1 SQVTM and CDR2 ANQGSEA. This CDR3 is 16 amino acids long. Input material: peripheral blood. This sequence joins TRBV29-1 and TRBJ1-2; 9 positions agree with TRBD1. The sequence was collected from a woman aged 40 to 49 who had recovered from COVID-19. For the CDR3, the DNA is TGCAGCGTCGGTGGGGACAGGGAATCACAAGGGTATGGCTACACCTTC. Amino acids: CSVGGDRESQGYGYTF.